These T cell receptor beta chains were read from a single sample in a study of T cells in Graves' hyperthyroidism and ophthalmopathy. TCRdb independently ran MiXCR on the multiplex PCR reads; one entry per CDR3 protein. The table records more than 600,000 distinct CDR3 sequences, roughly 15% of them present only once. What was sequenced was blood. The receptors here all came from a man younger than 35 with Graves' hyperthyroidism. Both conserved end residues are part of each CDR3. The order of the fields is J gene, V gene, CDR3 protein.

J gene: TRBJ1-5
V gene: TRBV27
CDR3 protein: CASSNRGISNQPQHF

J gene: TRBJ2-6
V gene: TRBV3-1
CDR3 protein: CASTPDVPSGANVLTF

J gene: TRBJ2-3
V gene: TRBV11-2
CDR3 protein: CASSLEGSLTDTQYF

J gene: TRBJ2-1
V gene: TRBV20-1
CDR3 protein: CSARGDYVRNEQFF

J gene: TRBJ2-2
V gene: TRBV30
CDR3 protein: CAWSGFPTGELFF

J gene: TRBJ2-3
V gene: TRBV20-1
CDR3 protein: CSAPSLNPRTDTQYF

J gene: TRBJ1-1
V gene: TRBV27
CDR3 protein: CASSFAGYTEAFF

J gene: TRBJ2-7
V gene: TRBV7-9
CDR3 protein: CASSLDQRTNSYEQYF

J gene: TRBJ2-7
V gene: TRBV28
CDR3 protein: CASSISGTGHTYEQYF

J gene: TRBJ2-7
V gene: TRBV19
CDR3 protein: CASSITGGPSYEQYF

J gene: TRBJ2-7
V gene: TRBV7-9
CDR3 protein: CASSLLDGLDEQYF

J gene: TRBJ2-3
V gene: TRBV5-1
CDR3 protein: CASSLSNTDTQYF

J gene: TRBJ2-7
V gene: TRBV3-1
CDR3 protein: CASSQPFPSGRALVYEQYF

J gene: TRBJ2-5
V gene: TRBV20-1
CDR3 protein: CSADRDIANQETQYF

J gene: TRBJ2-1
V gene: TRBV19
CDR3 protein: CASRHGLANEQFF

J gene: TRBJ2-7
V gene: TRBV2
CDR3 protein: CASESPKGSYEQYF

J gene: TRBJ2-7
V gene: TRBV2
CDR3 protein: CASSGGDSAVYEQYF

J gene: TRBJ1-5
V gene: TRBV20-1
CDR3 protein: CSAGGGGEPQHF

J gene: TRBJ1-1
V gene: TRBV19
CDR3 protein: CASSWTGNLNTEAFF

J gene: TRBJ1-4
V gene: TRBV2
CDR3 protein: CASSVSLEKLFF

J gene: TRBJ2-1
V gene: TRBV7-6
CDR3 protein: CASSLETQGSGYNEQFF

J gene: TRBJ1-1
V gene: TRBV19
CDR3 protein: CASKPQRARTEAFF

J gene: TRBJ1-2
V gene: TRBV7-9
CDR3 protein: CASSSRDGENYGYTF

J gene: TRBJ2-1
V gene: TRBV7-9
CDR3 protein: CASSPDYPMDNEQFF

J gene: TRBJ2-5
V gene: TRBV28
CDR3 protein: CASSSPSTSGSSGAETQYF

J gene: TRBJ1-1
V gene: TRBV15
CDR3 protein: CATSRVVQGNTEAFF

J gene: TRBJ1-1
V gene: TRBV11-2
CDR3 protein: CASSLAPLTTEAFF

J gene: TRBJ2-1
V gene: TRBV28
CDR3 protein: CASSFLGQGGGEQFF

J gene: TRBJ2-1
V gene: TRBV28
CDR3 protein: CASRGVGADNEQFF

J gene: TRBJ2-5
V gene: TRBV24-1
CDR3 protein: CATSDVSGGAMETQYF

J gene: TRBJ2-3
V gene: TRBV5-6
CDR3 protein: CASSLSVRTDTQYF

J gene: TRBJ2-3
V gene: TRBV28
CDR3 protein: CASSLTVYRQDTQYF

J gene: TRBJ1-1
V gene: TRBV20-1
CDR3 protein: CSAGADNTEAFF

J gene: TRBJ2-7
V gene: TRBV2
CDR3 protein: CASRSRGPSEQYF

J gene: TRBJ2-1
V gene: TRBV19
CDR3 protein: CASSIDRVPRAGGYNEQFF

J gene: TRBJ1-5
V gene: TRBV4-3
CDR3 protein: CASSQEVAGGQPQHF

J gene: TRBJ2-5
V gene: TRBV6-1
CDR3 protein: CASSLGVQSYF

J gene: TRBJ2-7
V gene: TRBV18
CDR3 protein: CASSRGQGAGEQYF

J gene: TRBJ1-5
V gene: TRBV6-6
CDR3 protein: CASSYSRAGLQPQHF

J gene: TRBJ1-6
V gene: TRBV2
CDR3 protein: CASSQSVQGYHSPLHF

J gene: TRBJ2-7
V gene: TRBV9
CDR3 protein: CASSQPEQYF

J gene: TRBJ2-3
V gene: TRBV28
CDR3 protein: CASRKTGADTQYF

J gene: TRBJ1-1
V gene: TRBV12-3/TRBV12-4
CDR3 protein: CASSQYTVNTEAFF

J gene: TRBJ2-2
V gene: TRBV7-3
CDR3 protein: CASSPFNSGELFF

J gene: TRBJ2-3
V gene: TRBV12-3/TRBV12-4
CDR3 protein: CASSLFRTDTQYF

J gene: TRBJ2-4
V gene: TRBV20-1
CDR3 protein: CSASPDGGKNIQYF

J gene: TRBJ2-7
V gene: TRBV9
CDR3 protein: CASSPIGSSYEQYF

J gene: TRBJ2-2
V gene: TRBV9
CDR3 protein: CASSASQGATGELFF

J gene: TRBJ2-5
V gene: TRBV7-6
CDR3 protein: CASRRRQGIGETQYF